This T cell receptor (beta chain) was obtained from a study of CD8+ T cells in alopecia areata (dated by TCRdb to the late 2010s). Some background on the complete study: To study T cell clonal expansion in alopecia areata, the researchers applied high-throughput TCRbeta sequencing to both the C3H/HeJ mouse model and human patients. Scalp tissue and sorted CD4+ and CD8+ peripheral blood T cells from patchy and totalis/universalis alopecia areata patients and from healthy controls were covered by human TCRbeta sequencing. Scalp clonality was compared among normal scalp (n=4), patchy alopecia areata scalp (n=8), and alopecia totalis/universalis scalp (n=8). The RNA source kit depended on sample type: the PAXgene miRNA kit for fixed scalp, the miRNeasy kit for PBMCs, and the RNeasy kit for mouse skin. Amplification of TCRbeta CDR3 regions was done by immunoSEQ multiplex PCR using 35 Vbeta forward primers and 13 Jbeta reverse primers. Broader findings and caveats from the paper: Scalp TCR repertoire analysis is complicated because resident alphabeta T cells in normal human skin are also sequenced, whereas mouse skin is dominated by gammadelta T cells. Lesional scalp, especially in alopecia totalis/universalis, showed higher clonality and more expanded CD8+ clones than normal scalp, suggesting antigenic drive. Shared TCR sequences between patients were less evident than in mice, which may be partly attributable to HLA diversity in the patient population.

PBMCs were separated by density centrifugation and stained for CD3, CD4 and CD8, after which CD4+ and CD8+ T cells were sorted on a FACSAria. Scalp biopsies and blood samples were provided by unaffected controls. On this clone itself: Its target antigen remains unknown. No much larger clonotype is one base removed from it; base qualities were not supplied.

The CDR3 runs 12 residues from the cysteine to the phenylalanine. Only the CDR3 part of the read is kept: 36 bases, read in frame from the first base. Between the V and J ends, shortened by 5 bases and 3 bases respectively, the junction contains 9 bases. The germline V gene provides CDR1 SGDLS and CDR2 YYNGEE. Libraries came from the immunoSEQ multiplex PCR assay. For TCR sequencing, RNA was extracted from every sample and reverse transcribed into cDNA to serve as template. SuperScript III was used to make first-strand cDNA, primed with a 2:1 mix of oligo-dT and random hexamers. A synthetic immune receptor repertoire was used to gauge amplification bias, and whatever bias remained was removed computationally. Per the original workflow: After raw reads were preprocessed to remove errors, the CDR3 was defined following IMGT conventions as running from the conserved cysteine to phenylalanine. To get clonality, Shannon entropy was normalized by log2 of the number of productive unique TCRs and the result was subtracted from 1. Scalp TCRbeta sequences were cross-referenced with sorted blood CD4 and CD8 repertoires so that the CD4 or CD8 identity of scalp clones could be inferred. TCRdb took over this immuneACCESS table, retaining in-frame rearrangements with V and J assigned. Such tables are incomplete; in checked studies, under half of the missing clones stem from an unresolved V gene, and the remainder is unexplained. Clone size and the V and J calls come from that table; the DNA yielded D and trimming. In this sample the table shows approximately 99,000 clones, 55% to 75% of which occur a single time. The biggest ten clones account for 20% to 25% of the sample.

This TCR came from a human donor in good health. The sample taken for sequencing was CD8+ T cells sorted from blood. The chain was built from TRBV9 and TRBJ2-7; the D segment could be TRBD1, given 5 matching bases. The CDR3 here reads CASRGQGYEQYF. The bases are TGTGCCAGCAGGGGCCAGGGCTACGAGCAGTACTTC. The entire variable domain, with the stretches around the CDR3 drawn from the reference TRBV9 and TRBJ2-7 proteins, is DSGVTQTPKHLITATGQRVTLRCSPRSGDLSVYWYQQSLDQGLQFLIQYYNGEERAKGNILERFSAQQFPDLHSELNLSSLELGDSALYFCASRGQGYEQYFGPGTRLTVT.